The rows below give T cell receptor beta chains drawn from one sample of a study of cytomegalovirus exposure and HLA in healthy donors. Method: immunoSEQ multiplex PCR; TCRdb's copy keeps in-frame clones and lacks some. The table lists a few hundred thousand clones, 70% to 90% of them singletons. The sequencing sample was made of PBMCs. The receptors originated from a woman aged 18-30 years in good health and CMV-seronegative. Each CDR3 is given with its conserved first and last residue. The D gene is left open where the match is weak. The listing skips clone size in some rows; elsewhere it reads once, few, many or a size class.

TGCGCCAGCAGCCGCTACGGACAGGGAGGGTCCCAAGAGACCCAGTACTTC	CASSRYGQGGSQETQYF	.	TRBV4-1	TRBJ2-5	.
TGCGCCAGCAGTGGAACAGGGAATACCTACGAGCAGTACTTC	CASSGTGNTYEQYF	.	TRBV10-2	TRBJ2-7	.
TGTGCCAGCAGTTTCGCCTCCGGGACACACAGCACAGATACGCAGTATTTT	CASSFASGTHSTDTQYF	.	TRBV28	TRBJ2-3	.
TGTGCCAGCAGCGTAGATCTTAGCGGGGGGTACAATGAGCAGTTCTTC	CASSVDLSGGYNEQFF	TRBD2	TRBV9	TRBJ2-1	.
TGTGCCAGCAGCGCCGGACAGGGGCTCTACGAGCAGTACTTC	CASSAGQGLYEQYF	TRBD1	TRBV9	TRBJ2-7	few
TGTGCCAGCAGTGGAAGGGAGACAACCTGGGAGACCCAGTACTTC	CASSGRETTWETQYF	.	TRBV2	TRBJ2-5	.
TGTGCCAGCAGCTTAGCAACGGGGGGGGAAGAGACCCAGTACTTC	CASSLATGGEETQYF	TRBD2	TRBV13	TRBJ2-5	.
TGTGCCAGCAGCGCCGAACTACTCTCAGATACGCAGTATTTT	CASSAELLSDTQYF	.	TRBV5-6	TRBJ2-3	.
TGTGCCAGCAGACCCAGGACAGGGAGCACAGATACGCAGTATTTT	CASRPRTGSTDTQYF	TRBD1	TRBV13	TRBJ2-3	.
TGTGCCAGCAGGGTAGGCGGAGCTGGCAATCAGCCCCAGCATTTT	CASRVGGAGNQPQHF	.	TRBV27	TRBJ1-5	.
TGTGCCAGCAGCTTGGGGCTAGCGGGTCAAAATGAGCAGTTCTTC	CASSLGLAGQNEQFF	TRBD2	TRBV5-6	TRBJ2-1	.
TGTGCCAGCAGCAGACTAGCGGGAGAGGATGAGCAGTTCTTC	CASSRLAGEDEQFF	TRBD2	TRBV6-5	TRBJ2-1	.
TGTGCCAGTCGGGACAGAGGGAACGTCTACGAGCAGTACTTC	CASRDRGNVYEQYF	TRBD1	TRBV28	TRBJ2-7	.
TGTGCCAGCAGTTTCCTAGCGGGAGAAGCAGATACGCAGTATTTT	CASSFLAGEADTQYF	TRBD2	TRBV28	TRBJ2-3	once
TGTGCCAGCAGCCCCCCGACAGAGTATCAGCCCCAGCATTTT	CASSPPTEYQPQHF	.	TRBV6-6	TRBJ1-5	.
TGTGCCAGCAGTGGGACAGGGCACAAGAGTGAGCAGTACTTC	CASSGTGHKSEQYF	TRBD1	TRBV6-1	TRBJ2-7	.
TGTGCCAGCAGCCAACTAGGGGGTGAGCAGTTCTTC	CASSQLGGEQFF	.	TRBV5-4	TRBJ2-1	few
TGCAGCGGCCAGACAGGGGATTACTACAATGAGCAGTTCTTC	CSGQTGDYYNEQFF	TRBD1	TRBV29-1	TRBJ2-1	.
TGCGCCAGCAGCTTGGTTGGGACAGACTATGGCTACACCTTC	CASSLVGTDYGYTF	TRBD1	TRBV5-1	TRBJ1-2	.
TGTGCCAGCAGCAAGACCGGGACTAGCGGGAATTTTAATGAGGAGACCCAGTACTTC	CASSKTGTSGNFNEETQYF	TRBD2	TRBV13	TRBJ2-5	.
TGTGCCAGCAGCCAGACAGGGGGGAACACCGGGGAGCTGTTTTTT	CASSQTGGNTGELFF	TRBD1	TRBV27	TRBJ2-2	.
TGTGCCAGCAGTTTATCGATGGAGGGACCTGAAGCTTTCTTT	CASSLSMEGPEAFF	.	TRBV27	TRBJ1-1	.
TGCGCCAGCAGCTTACAGACAGGGAACACTGAAGCTTTCTTT	CASSLQTGNTEAFF	.	TRBV5-1	TRBJ1-1	.
TGTGCCAGCAGCCGGGAGGGGACAGCCCTTGAAAAACTGTTTTTT	CASSREGTALEKLFF	TRBD1	TRBV7-9	TRBJ1-4	.
TGTGCCGTATCTGGAGGACTAGCGGAGGAGCAGTACTTC	CAVSGGLAEEQYF	TRBD2	TRBV10-3	TRBJ2-7	once
TGCGCCAGCAGCTTGGGAAGAGCCTTTAGCACAGATACGCAGTATTTT	CASSLGRAFSTDTQYF	.	TRBV5-1	TRBJ2-3	.
TGTGCCAGCAGCTGGCTGACAGGGTCAAGCTCTGGGGCCAACGTCCTGACTTTC	CASSWLTGSSSGANVLTF	TRBD1	TRBV5-6	TRBJ2-6	.
TGCAGCGCCTGGGAGGGGGGCTACGAGCAGTACTTC	CSAWEGGYEQYF	.	TRBV29-1	TRBJ2-7	.
TGCGCCAGCAGCCGCCGGGACAGGGGGATTAACATTCAGTACTTC	CASSRRDRGINIQYF	TRBD1	TRBV4-3	TRBJ2-4	.
TGTGCCAGCAGCTTAGGTAGGGGGCACGGAAACACCATATATTTT	CASSLGRGHGNTIYF	TRBD1	TRBV7-2	TRBJ1-3	.
TGTGCCAGCAGTTACCGGCCGGGAGGGCCCGAGCAGTACTTC	CASSYRPGGPEQYF	TRBD2	TRBV6-5	TRBJ2-7	.
TGCAGCGTTGGGGACTGGGGTGAAAAACTGTTTTTT	CSVGDWGEKLFF	.	TRBV29-1	TRBJ1-4	.
TGTGCCAGCAGCTCTATCTTCAGGGAGCAGTTCTTC	CASSSIFREQFF	.	TRBV7-2	TRBJ2-1	.
TGTGCCAGCAGAGGCGGGAGGGCCTACGAGCAGTACTTC	CASRGGRAYEQYF	TRBD2	TRBV27	TRBJ2-7	.
TGTGCCAGCAGCGCCCAGGGGCGGGGGGAGCTGTTTTTT	CASSAQGRGELFF	.	TRBV9	TRBJ2-2	once
TGTGCCAGCAGCCAACTAACACAGGGGCTTAGCTCCTACGAGCAGTACTTC	CASSQLTQGLSSYEQYF	TRBD1	TRBV14	TRBJ2-7	.
TGTGCCAGCAGCCAACAACCTAGCGGGAGTGAAGATGAGCAGTTCTTC	CASSQQPSGSEDEQFF	TRBD2	TRBV14	TRBJ2-1	.
TGTGCCAGCAGCTTAGTCTTTACAGGCGGATCTAATGAAAAACTGTTTTTT	CASSLVFTGGSNEKLFF	.	TRBV7-2	TRBJ1-4	.
TGTGCCAGTAGTTTGACAGGGGGTGCGAACACCGGGGAGCTGTTTTTT	CASSLTGGANTGELFF	TRBD1	TRBV19	TRBJ2-2	.
TGTGCCTGGAGTCTTTTTCCTCCGGTACCCGGTGAGCAGTTCTTC	CAWSLFPPVPGEQFF	.	TRBV30	TRBJ2-1	once
TGTGCCAGCAGCTTAGACTCTCACACACAGGGGGCCGCCTACAATGAGCAGTTCTTC	CASSLDSHTQGAAYNEQFF	TRBD1	TRBV7-8	TRBJ2-1	.
TGTGCCAGCAGCCGACAGGGGAAGGCCGGAAACACCATATATTTT	CASSRQGKAGNTIYF	TRBD1	TRBV5-4	TRBJ1-3	.
TGTGCCAGCAGCTTAAAGGGGAGGGATATCACCGGGGAGCTGTTTTTT	CASSLKGRDITGELFF	TRBD2	TRBV7-9	TRBJ2-2	.